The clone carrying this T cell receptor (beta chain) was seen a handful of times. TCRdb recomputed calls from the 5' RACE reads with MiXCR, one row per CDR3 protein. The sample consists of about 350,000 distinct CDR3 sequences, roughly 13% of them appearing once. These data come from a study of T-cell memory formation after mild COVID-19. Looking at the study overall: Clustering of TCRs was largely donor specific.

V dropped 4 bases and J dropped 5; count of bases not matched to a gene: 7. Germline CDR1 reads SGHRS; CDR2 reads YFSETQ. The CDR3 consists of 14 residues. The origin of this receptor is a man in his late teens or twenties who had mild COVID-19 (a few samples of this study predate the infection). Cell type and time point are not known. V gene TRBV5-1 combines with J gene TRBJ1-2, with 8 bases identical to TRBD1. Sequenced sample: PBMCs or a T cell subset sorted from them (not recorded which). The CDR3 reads CASSDGQGEYGYTF. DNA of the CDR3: TGCGCCAGCAGCGACGGACAGGGCGAGTATGGCTACACCTTC.